This T cell receptor beta chain was sequenced during a study of CD8 T cells in ankylosing spondylitis. In germline, CDR1 is MGHRA, CDR2 YSYEKL. V lost 4 bases, J lost 4 bases, and 13 bases stayed unmatched. The CDR3 has 17 amino acids. Study-wide results and limits: Within matched ankylosing spondylitis synovial fluid, disease-linked clones were reportedly significantly enriched. Clones linked with disease were CD8+ and fairly uncommon in the peripheral blood.

This clonotype has just a few counts. Its antigen is undetermined. MiXCR, run by TCRdb on the 5' RACE reads, gives a single entry per CDR3 protein. The sample has roughly 180,000 distinct CDR3 sequences; more than 10% are singletons. This sequence joins TRBV4-1 and TRBJ1-2; TRBD1 aligns across 9 bases. Input material: blood, either unsorted or a sorted T cell fraction (not recorded which). This clonotype originated in a male donor with ankylosing spondylitis or in good health (not recorded which). The CDR3 coding sequence is TGCGCCAGCAGCCGATCGAAACCCGGGACAGGGACCTATGGCTACACCTTC. Protein product: CASSRSKPGTGTYGYTF.